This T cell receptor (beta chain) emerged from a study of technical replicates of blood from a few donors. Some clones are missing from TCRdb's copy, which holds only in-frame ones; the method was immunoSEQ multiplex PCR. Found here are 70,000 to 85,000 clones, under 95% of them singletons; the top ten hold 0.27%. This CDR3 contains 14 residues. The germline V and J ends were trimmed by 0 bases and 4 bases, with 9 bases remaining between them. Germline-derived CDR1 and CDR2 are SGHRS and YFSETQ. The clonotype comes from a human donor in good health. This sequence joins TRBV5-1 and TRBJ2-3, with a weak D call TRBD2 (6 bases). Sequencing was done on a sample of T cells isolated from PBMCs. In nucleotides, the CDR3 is TGCGCCAGCAGCTTGGTCGGGACTGCAGATACGCAGTATTTT. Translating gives CASSLVGTADTQYF.